The 21 T cell receptor beta chains given below trace back to one sample, sequenced in a study of blood T cell repertoires in COVID-19. TCRdb's copy holds only in-frame clones and misses some; the assay was immunoSEQ multiplex PCR. This sample has nearly 250,000 clones, with roughly 82% found just once. Sample: peripheral blood. These receptors came from a woman aged 80 or older with COVID-19, enrolled during active disease.

On this clone itself: The sample holds other DNA sequences that translate to the same CDR3. The genes are TRBV5-1 and TRBJ1-4, with 8 bases matching TRBD1. The CDR3 sequence is 15 residues long. Trimming took 5 bases from V and 0 from J; bases not matched to a gene: 3. Germline CDR1 is SGHRS and CDR2 is YFSETQ. Here the CDR3 DNA reads TGCGCCAGCAGTCTACAGGGGGCAACTAATGAAAAACTGTTTTTT. Translation: CASSLQGATNEKLFF.

The CDR3 DNA is TGTGCCAGCAGCTTGGGCCTGTCGGGGGGGCAAGATGAGCAGTTCTTC. Translation gives CASSLGLSGGQDEQFF. The chain links TRBV7-6 to TRBJ2-1; TRBD2 matches at 8 bases. V dropped 3 bases and J dropped 8; count of bases not matched to a gene: 12. This CDR3 contains 16 residues. The V gene's germline CDR1 is SGHVS and CDR2 FNYEAQ.

V is TRBV6-6 and J is TRBJ1-5, with TRBD1 matching over 9 bases. The V gene's germline CDR1 is MNHNY and CDR2 SVGAGI (reference sequence). J gave up 7 bases and V 6 bases, and 4 bases lay outside the gene matches. The CDR3 has 13 amino acids. In DNA form, the CDR3 reads TGTGCCAGCAGCCGACAGGGGGGACAGCCCCAGCATTTT. It yields the protein CASSRQGGQPQHF.

J is TRBJ2-5 and V is TRBV6-5; D is perhaps TRBD1 (7 bases). The length of the CDR3 is 12 residues. CDR1 MNHEY and CDR2 SVGAGI come from the germline V gene. V was trimmed by 6 bases and J by 5 bases, leaving 10 bases between them. The CDR3 here is CASRSGGETQYF. CDR3 in DNA: TGTGCCAGCAGATCAGGGGGGGAGACCCAGTACTTC.

This clone was recorded only once. The chain joins TRBV6-5 to TRBJ2-7, with 7 bases matching TRBD1. The CDR3 runs to 15 residues. Looked up from germline, CDR1 is MNHEY and CDR2 is SVGAGI. V trimming: 6 bases; J trimming: 0 bases; junction bases outside the gene matches: 8. The CDR3 loop reads CASSSWTGVSYEQYV. The CDR3 coding sequence is TGTGCCAGCAGCTCCTGGACAGGAGTCTCCTACGAGCAGTACGTC.

This chain joins TRBV11-2 and TRBJ1-1, with D perhaps matching TRBD1 (5 bases). Germline CDR1 reads SGHAT; CDR2 reads FQNNGV. The CDR3 spans 13 residues. V lost 3 bases and J 5 bases, leaving 10 bases between the germline ends. The CDR3 bases are TGTGCCAGCAGCTTTGACGGGGGGACTGAAGCTTTCTTT. This codes for CASSFDGGTEAFF.

This chain joins TRBV4-1 and TRBJ1-2; 8 nucleotides line up with TRBD1. CDR1 and CDR2 (germline): MGHRA, YSYEKL. The CDR3 extends over 18 amino acids. V dropped 1 base and J dropped 3; count of bases not matched to a gene: 13. The CDR3 DNA sequence: TGCGCCAGCAGCCAAGCCCACCTCCCTGGGACAGGCGACTATGGCTACACCTTC. This codes for CASSQAHLPGTGDYGYTF.

The genes are TRBV11-2 and TRBJ1-1, with D maybe TRBD1 (6 bases). The CDR3 has 14 residues. The germline CDR1 and CDR2 sequences are SGHAT and FQNNGV. V gave up 2 bases and J gave up 5 bases, with 12 bases separating them. CDR3 loop: CASSLSRGYTEAFF. In nucleotides, the CDR3 is TGTGCCAGCAGCTTAAGCAGGGGATATACTGAAGCTTTCTTT.

This rearrangement joins TRBV6-5 to TRBJ1-6, with 10 bases aligning to TRBD1. Unmatched junction bases numbered 0, after V lost 6 bases and J lost 10 bases. The CDR3 consists of 12 residues. Germline-derived CDR1 and CDR2 are MNHEY and SVGAGI. The CDR3: CASRGQGSPLHF. CDR3 nucleotides: TGTGCCAGCAGGGGACAGGGGTCACCCCTCCACTTT.

The gene calls are TRBV27 and TRBJ1-6; D not certain. CDR1 is MNHEY and CDR2 is SMNVEV in the germline V gene (reference sequence). This CDR3 spans 15 amino acids. V lost 6 bases and J lost 1, with 10 bases in between. The CDR3 DNA follows: TGTGCCAGCAGGGCCGGGGAATCCTATAATTCACCCCTCCACTTT. It codes for CASRAGESYNSPLHF.

This clone was seen only once. J is TRBJ2-7 and V is TRBV11-2; tentative D call: TRBD2 (5 bases). The V end lost 2 bases, the J end lost 4 bases, and 6 bases lay between the germline ends. The V gene's germline CDR1 is SGHAT and CDR2 FQNNGV. The CDR3 covers 12 residues. The CDR3 DNA is TGTGCCAGCAGCTTACGAGGGTACGAGCAGTACGTC. Protein product: CASSLRGYEQYV.

The J gene is TRBJ2-1, the V gene TRBV6-5, with 13 bases that match TRBD2. Germline V gene data show CDR1 as MNHEY and CDR2 as SVGAGI. The CDR3 has 15 amino acids. With 6 bases clipped from V and 5 bases from J, the junction kept 4 bases outside the gene matches. CDR3 protein: CASRGGTSGDNEQFF. The CDR3 nucleotides are TGTGCCAGCAGGGGAGGGACTAGCGGGGACAATGAGCAGTTCTTC.

V and J are TRBV19 and TRBJ1-5; 7 bases fit TRBD1. The J segment lost 10 bases and the V segment lost 1 base, leaving 10 bases of the junction unmatched. Germline V gene data show CDR1 as LNHDA and CDR2 as SQIVND (reference sequence). This CDR3 contains 15 residues. CDR3 in DNA: TGTGCCAGTAGTATAGCCCCAGGGGGACTGTCCCCCCAGCATTTT. This encodes CASSIAPGGLSPQHF.

This clone was seen a handful of times. This rearrangement joins TRBV11-1 to TRBJ2-7; a possible D gene is TRBD1 (5 bases). Trimming left V 5 bases short and J 5 bases short, with 22 bases between. CDR1 SGHAT and CDR2 FQDESV come from the germline V gene (reference sequence). There are 16 residues in the CDR3. As DNA, the CDR3 is TGTGCCAGCAGCCACCCCTGGGGCAGGGATCCGGACGAGCAGTACTTC. The encoded protein is CASSHPWGRDPDEQYF.

The V call is TRBV28, the J call TRBJ2-3; 7 bases match TRBD2. V shed 3 bases, J shed 9 bases, and the junction held 9 bases outside the gene matches. The V gene's germline CDR1 is MDHEN and CDR2 SYDVKM. The CDR3 is 14 residues long. As DNA, the CDR3 is TGTGCCAGCAGTTTTTCCAGGGAGGGGTGGACGCAGTATTTT. Its protein is CASSFSREGWTQYF.

The gene calls are TRBV12-3 or TRBV12-4 and TRBJ1-2; no reliable D call. The CDR3 covers 12 residues. The ends were cut back, 3 bases at V and 2 bases at J, with 4 bases in the middle. CDR3 nucleotides: TGTGCCAGCAGTTTTCCAAACTATGGCTACACCTTC. Translation: CASSFPNYGYTF.

V is TRBV18 and J is TRBJ2-5; tentatively, D is TRBD2 (5 bases). V dropped 8 bases and J dropped 5 bases, with 15 bases sitting between them. The CDR3 totals 13 residues. Per germline, CDR1 KGHSH and CDR2 LQKENI. CDR3 region: CASTRGPLETQYF. CDR3 sequence (DNA): TGTGCCAGCACTCGGGGTCCACTGGAGACCCAGTACTTC.

This clone was seen only a few times. This chain links TRBV10-3 with TRBJ1-3; unclear D gene. The V end was cut by 10 bases, the J end by 0 bases, with 13 bases between. Germline CDR1 reads ENHRY; CDR2 reads SYGVKD. This CDR3 comprises 14 residues. As DNA, the CDR3 is TGTGCCAGTTACGACGGACTCTCTGGAAACACCATATATTTT. It yields the protein CASYDGLSGNTIYF.

The J gene is TRBJ2-1, the V gene TRBV18; 9 bases align to TRBD1. The CDR3 loop spans 17 amino acids. Germline CDR1 and CDR2: KGHSH and LQKENI. The V gene end was trimmed by 0 bases and the J gene end by 12 bases; junction bases not matched to a gene: 15. CDR3 DNA: TGTGCCAGCTCACCACCGGTGGACAGGGGATTTGTTGTCGGGCAGTTCTTC. Amino acids: CASSPPVDRGFVVGQFF. Full variable domain (rest looked up from reference TRBV18 and TRBJ2-1): NAGVMQNPRHLVRRRGQEARLRCSPMKGHSHVYWYRQLPEEGLKFMVYLQKENIIDESGMPKERFSAEFPKEGPSILRIQQVVRGDSAAYFCASSPPVDRGFVVGQFFGPGTRLTVL.

This sequence joins TRBV7-2 and TRBJ2-1; 8 bases map to TRBD2. The CDR3 extends over 16 amino acids. Germline trimming cut 1 base from V and 1 base from J; bases unmatched to any gene: 3. CDR1 and CDR2 (germline): SGHTA, FQGNSA. The CDR3 DNA sequence: TGTGCCAGCAGCTTAGGTGCGGGGGGTTCCTACAATGAGCAGTTCTTC. This translates into CASSLGAGGSYNEQFF. Filled out from reference TRBV7-2 and TRBJ2-1, the complete variable domain reads GAGVSQSPSNKVTEKGKDVELRCDPISGHTALYWYRQSLGQGLEFLIYFQGNSAPDKSGLPSDRFSAERTGGSVSTLTIQRTQQEDSAVYLCASSLGAGGSYNEQFFGPGTRLTVL.

This clone came up once. The chain recombines TRBV27 with TRBJ1-1; D gene uncertain. The CDR3 spans 14 residues. Germline V gene sequence: CDR1 MNHEY, CDR2 SMNVEV (reference sequence). V was shortened by 6 bases and J by 1 base, with 12 bases between the two germline ends. This CDR3 reads CASRPGKTNTEAFF. The CDR3 DNA reads as TGTGCCAGCAGGCCGGGGAAGACGAACACTGAAGCTTTCTTT.